The present T cell receptor beta chain was sequenced within a study of T cells in Graves' hyperthyroidism and ophthalmopathy. TCR beta CDR3 regions were amplified from RNA. The HTBI primer set was used in a first-round RT-PCR of the TCR CDR3. TCRdb reanalysed the multiplex PCR reads using MiXCR and keeps one entry per CDR3 protein. This table has fewer than 550,000 distinct CDR3 sequences, around 14% appearing once. The germline V gene has CDR1 SNHLY and CDR2 FYNNEI. V was clipped by 8 bases and J by 1 base, with 8 bases between them. This CDR3 has 12 residues. This clonotype was seen at least ten times. Stable Graves' hyperthyroidism denoted no ophthalmopathy progression over 18 months. Hyperthyroidism in the patients, aged 18 to 65, was newly diagnosed and under 2 months in duration.

This receptor was taken from a woman under 30 with Graves' hyperthyroidism. The sample taken for sequencing was blood. The chain has TRBV2 and TRBJ1-1; D uncertain. For the CDR3, the DNA is TGTGCCAGCTGTCGACAGAACACTGAAGCTTTCTTT. It is translated as CASCRQNTEAFF.